This is a list of T cell receptor beta chains from one sample in a study of cytomegalovirus exposure and HLA in healthy donors. The table came from immunoSEQ multiplex PCR; TCRdb's copy has only in-frame clones and leaves some out. Among about 150,000 clones listed, roughly three quarters were seen once. Sequenced sample: PBMCs. The receptors were sampled from a man aged 30 to 39 in good health and CMV-seropositive. CDR3s include the opening cysteine and the closing phenylalanine or tryptophan. The order of the fields is V gene, clone size, J gene, D gene, CDR3 protein, CDR3 DNA. D genes are given only for firm matches. Clone size is given for some rows only: seen once, a few or many times, or a class if the clone is expanded.

v_gene: TRBV2
abundance: NA
j_gene: TRBJ2-7
d_gene: TRBD2
CDR3aa: CASKPSGSSYEQYF
CDR3nt: TGTGCCAGCAAGCCTAGCGGGAGTTCCTACGAGCAGTACTTC

v_gene: TRBV9
abundance: few
j_gene: TRBJ2-1
d_gene: TRBD2
CDR3aa: CASSVGSSGPYNEQFF
CDR3nt: TGTGCCAGCAGCGTAGGGTCTAGCGGGCCCTACAATGAGCAGTTCTTC

v_gene: TRBV4-1
abundance: once
j_gene: TRBJ1-5
d_gene: TRBD1
CDR3aa: CASSQGDRASQPQHF
CDR3nt: TGCGCCAGCAGCCAGGGGGACAGGGCCAGTCAGCCCCAGCATTTT

v_gene: TRBV4-1
abundance: NA
j_gene: TRBJ2-7
d_gene: NA
CDR3aa: CASSPRGPGGNLRDEQYF
CDR3nt: TGCGCCAGCAGCCCTCGGGGGCCAGGGGGGAACTTAAGGGACGAGCAGTACTTC

v_gene: TRBV2
abundance: few
j_gene: TRBJ2-7
d_gene: TRBD1
CDR3aa: CASRDRGRGDEQYF
CDR3nt: TGTGCCAGCAGAGACAGGGGGCGCGGGGACGAGCAGTACTTC

v_gene: TRBV10-1
abundance: NA
j_gene: TRBJ2-7
d_gene: NA
CDR3aa: CASSEHRAGEQYF
CDR3nt: TGCGCCAGCAGTGAACACAGGGCGGGCGAGCAGTACTTC

v_gene: TRBV9
abundance: NA
j_gene: TRBJ1-1
d_gene: NA
CDR3aa: CASSLLQGTGTEAFF
CDR3nt: TGTGCCAGCAGCCTCCTTCAGGGGACCGGTACTGAAGCTTTCTTT

v_gene: TRBV2
abundance: NA
j_gene: TRBJ2-2
d_gene: NA
CDR3aa: CASIGGGKIGELFF
CDR3nt: TGTGCCAGCATTGGAGGAGGGAAGATCGGGGAGCTGTTTTTT

v_gene: TRBV7-6
abundance: NA
j_gene: TRBJ2-3
d_gene: NA
CDR3aa: CASSLRGGSSGDTQYF
CDR3nt: TGTGCCAGCAGCTTAAGGGGGGGATCTTCCGGAGATACGCAGTATTTT

v_gene: TRBV28
abundance: NA
j_gene: TRBJ1-2
d_gene: TRBD1
CDR3aa: CASSHNDGQGASYGYTF
CDR3nt: TGTGCCAGCAGCCACAACGATGGACAGGGGGCCTCCTATGGCTACACCTTC

v_gene: TRBV28
abundance: NA
j_gene: TRBJ1-6
d_gene: NA
CDR3aa: CASSLSGVGLNSPLHF
CDR3nt: TGTGCCAGCAGTTTATCGGGGGTCGGGCTGAATTCACCCCTCCACTTT

v_gene: TRBV2
abundance: NA
j_gene: TRBJ2-7
d_gene: TRBD1
CDR3aa: CASSLIRQGTSEREQYF
CDR3nt: TGTGCCAGCAGTCTAATACGACAGGGGACGAGTGAAAGGGAGCAGTACTTC

v_gene: TRBV7-6
abundance: NA
j_gene: TRBJ2-2
d_gene: TRBD2
CDR3aa: CASSLESSGNTGELFF
CDR3nt: TGTGCCAGCAGCTTAGAATCTAGCGGGAACACCGGGGAGCTGTTTTTT

v_gene: TRBV7-7
abundance: NA
j_gene: TRBJ2-3
d_gene: NA
CDR3aa: CASSPTPGGSGTDTQYF
CDR3nt: TGTGCTAGCAGCCCCACACCCGGAGGGAGTGGCACAGATACGCAGTATTTT

v_gene: TRBV5-1
abundance: NA
j_gene: TRBJ1-4
d_gene: TRBD1
CDR3aa: CASSLETGRYEKLFF
CDR3nt: TGCGCCAGCAGCTTGGAGACAGGGAGGTATGAAAAACTGTTTTTT

v_gene: TRBV2
abundance: NA
j_gene: TRBJ2-1
d_gene: TRBD2
CDR3aa: CASTRLAGEDEQFF
CDR3nt: TGTGCCAGCACCCGACTAGCGGGAGAGGATGAGCAGTTCTTC

v_gene: TRBV7-9
abundance: few
j_gene: TRBJ1-2
d_gene: NA
CDR3aa: CASSLGSGGSGYTF
CDR3nt: TGTGCCAGCAGCTTAGGGTCCGGGGGGTCTGGCTACACCTTC

v_gene: TRBV5-6
abundance: NA
j_gene: TRBJ1-2
d_gene: TRBD1
CDR3aa: CASSSGQGARYGYTF
CDR3nt: TGTGCCAGCAGCTCGGGACAGGGGGCCAGGTATGGCTACACCTTC

v_gene: TRBV25-1
abundance: NA
j_gene: TRBJ1-1
d_gene: NA
CDR3aa: CASSESGVRTPNTEAFF
CDR3nt: TGTGCCAGCAGTGAATCGGGAGTGCGGACCCCGAACACTGAAGCTTTCTTT

v_gene: TRBV19
abundance: NA
j_gene: TRBJ1-2
d_gene: NA
CDR3aa: CASRIRREEGYTF
CDR3nt: TGTGCCAGTAGAATAAGGAGGGAAGAAGGCTACACCTTC

v_gene: TRBV2
abundance: NA
j_gene: TRBJ2-5
d_gene: TRBD2
CDR3aa: CASSLAGGIQETQYF
CDR3nt: TGTGCCAGCAGTTTAGCGGGAGGGATTCAAGAGACCCAGTACTTC

v_gene: TRBV6-5
abundance: NA
j_gene: TRBJ1-1
d_gene: NA
CDR3aa: CASSYSPRNTEAFF
CDR3nt: TGTGCCAGCAGTTACTCACCCAGGAACACTGAAGCTTTCTTT

v_gene: TRBV19
abundance: NA
j_gene: TRBJ1-5
d_gene: TRBD1
CDR3aa: CASSIAAGGRSNQPQHF
CDR3nt: TGTGCCAGTAGTATAGCAGCAGGGGGCAGGAGCAATCAGCCCCAGCATTTT

v_gene: TRBV20-1
abundance: once
j_gene: TRBJ1-1
d_gene: NA
CDR3aa: CSAREGPAFF
CDR3nt: TGCAGTGCTAGGGAGGGGCCAGCTTTCTTT

v_gene: TRBV5-1
abundance: NA
j_gene: TRBJ2-3
d_gene: NA
CDR3aa: CASSLRGLTSTDTQYF
CDR3nt: TGCGCCAGCAGCCTCCGGGGACTTACTAGCACAGATACGCAGTATTTT

v_gene: TRBV4-3
abundance: NA
j_gene: TRBJ1-5
d_gene: NA
CDR3aa: CASSQDVGARQPQHF
CDR3nt: TGCGCCAGCAGCCAAGATGTGGGGGCTCGTCAGCCCCAGCATTTT

v_gene: TRBV5-1
abundance: NA
j_gene: TRBJ2-7
d_gene: TRBD2
CDR3aa: CASTRGTAGGYEQYF
CDR3nt: TGCGCCAGCACCCGGGGGACTGCGGGAGGGTACGAGCAGTACTTC

v_gene: TRBV6-1
abundance: NA
j_gene: TRBJ1-2
d_gene: TRBD1
CDR3aa: CASSAWDRTNYGYTF
CDR3nt: TGTGCCAGCAGTGCTTGGGACAGAACTAACTATGGCTACACCTTC

v_gene: TRBV4-3
abundance: NA
j_gene: TRBJ2-5
d_gene: TRBD2
CDR3aa: CASSLRGGRGETQYF
CDR3nt: TGCGCCAGCAGCCTTCGGGGGGGCCGTGGGGAGACCCAGTACTTC

v_gene: TRBV10-1
abundance: NA
j_gene: TRBJ2-2
d_gene: NA
CDR3aa: CASSEQNANTGELFF
CDR3nt: TGCGCCAGCAGTGAACAAAACGCGAACACCGGGGAGCTGTTTTTT

v_gene: TRBV6-5
abundance: few
j_gene: TRBJ2-5
d_gene: TRBD1
CDR3aa: CASSYSRPGGKETQYF
CDR3nt: TGTGCCAGCAGTTACTCGAGACCAGGGGGCAAGGAGACCCAGTACTTC

v_gene: TRBV28
abundance: NA
j_gene: TRBJ2-1
d_gene: NA
CDR3aa: CASSRGQHSSYNEQFF
CDR3nt: TGTGCCAGCAGCCGAGGACAGCATAGCTCCTACAATGAGCAGTTCTTC

v_gene: TRBV29-1
abundance: NA
j_gene: TRBJ2-7
d_gene: NA
CDR3aa: CSAQGPSSYEQYF
CDR3nt: TGCAGCGCCCAGGGGCCCTCCTCCTACGAGCAGTACTTC

v_gene: TRBV30
abundance: NA
j_gene: TRBJ1-1
d_gene: NA
CDR3aa: CAWMGQNTEAFF
CDR3nt: TGTGCCTGGATGGGACAGAACACTGAAGCTTTCTTT

v_gene: TRBV29-1
abundance: NA
j_gene: TRBJ2-3
d_gene: NA
CDR3aa: CSVDNSYTDTQYF
CDR3nt: TGCAGCGTTGATAACAGCTACACAGATACGCAGTATTTT

v_gene: TRBV28
abundance: NA
j_gene: TRBJ2-7
d_gene: NA
CDR3aa: CASSGTGYEQYF
CDR3nt: TGTGCCAGCAGTGGCACAGGGTACGAGCAGTACTTC

v_gene: TRBV6-4
abundance: NA
j_gene: TRBJ2-1
d_gene: TRBD2
CDR3aa: CASSALAGEYNEQFF
CDR3nt: TGTGCCAGCAGTGCACTAGCGGGGGAATACAATGAGCAGTTCTTC

v_gene: TRBV7-2
abundance: NA
j_gene: TRBJ1-3
d_gene: TRBD1
CDR3aa: CASSLTMTGPGSGNTIYF
CDR3nt: TGTGCCAGCAGCCTTACTATGACAGGGCCCGGCTCTGGAAACACCATATATTTT

v_gene: TRBV28
abundance: once
j_gene: TRBJ1-2
d_gene: TRBD1
CDR3aa: CASTQAGTANYGYTF
CDR3nt: TGTGCCAGCACCCAGGCCGGGACAGCTAACTATGGCTACACCTTC

v_gene: TRBV29-1
abundance: NA
j_gene: TRBJ2-3
d_gene: TRBD2
CDR3aa: CSVRSGGGGTDTQYF
CDR3nt: TGCAGCGTCAGATCGGGGGGAGGTGGCACAGATACGCAGTATTTT

v_gene: TRBV29-1
abundance: NA
j_gene: TRBJ2-7
d_gene: NA
CDR3aa: CSVEDMKAGINEQYF
CDR3nt: TGCAGCGTTGAAGATATGAAGGCAGGGATCAACGAGCAGTACTTC

v_gene: TRBV9
abundance: NA
j_gene: TRBJ2-2
d_gene: NA
CDR3aa: CASSVEYRATQQLFF
CDR3nt: TGTGCCAGCAGCGTAGAGTACAGGGCGACCCAGCAGCTGTTTTTT

v_gene: TRBV13
abundance: once
j_gene: TRBJ2-3
d_gene: TRBD2
CDR3aa: CASRRSGKSTDTQYF
CDR3nt: TGTGCCAGCAGGAGGAGCGGGAAGTCCACAGATACGCAGTATTTT

v_gene: TRBV18
abundance: NA
j_gene: TRBJ2-6
d_gene: NA
CDR3aa: CASFPPGEEGANVLTF
CDR3nt: TGTGCCAGCTTCCCCCCGGGGGAGGAGGGGGCCAACGTCCTGACTTTC

v_gene: TRBV19
abundance: NA
j_gene: TRBJ1-4
d_gene: TRBD1
CDR3aa: CASSETGVEKLFF
CDR3nt: TGTGCCAGTAGTGAGACAGGGGTCGAAAAACTGTTTTTT

v_gene: TRBV7-9
abundance: once
j_gene: TRBJ1-1
d_gene: NA
CDR3aa: CASSLGATEAFF
CDR3nt: TGTGCCAGCAGCTTGGGGGCCACTGAAGCTTTCTTT

v_gene: TRBV7-9
abundance: NA
j_gene: TRBJ1-1
d_gene: NA
CDR3aa: CASSSSGGKYTEAFF
CDR3nt: TGTGCCAGCAGCTCGTCCGGGGGGAAGTACACTGAAGCTTTCTTT

v_gene: TRBV7-3
abundance: few
j_gene: TRBJ2-3
d_gene: TRBD2
CDR3aa: CASSTMGGAGGRNTQYF
CDR3nt: TGTGCCAGCAGCACCATGGGGGGGGCGGGGGGGAGGAATACGCAGTATTTT